The 9 T cell receptor beta chains reported below all come from one sample, sequenced in a study of blood T cell repertoires in COVID-19. Sequencing was performed with immunoSEQ multiplex PCR; in TCRdb, only in-frame clones are kept and a portion is missing. This sample has fewer than 85,000 clones; about 76% occur once, and the top ten carry over 25%. Material: peripheral blood. The source is a woman at least 80 years old with active or convalescent COVID-19.

The chain combines TRBV18 with TRBJ1-5, with unresolved D. The germline CDR1 and CDR2 sequences are KGHSH and LQKENI. V lost 6 bases, J lost 2 bases, and 17 bases lay in between. This CDR3 spans 16 amino acids. For the CDR3, the DNA is TGTGCCAGCTCCCTTACACCCTCGGCGGGCAATCAGCCCCAGCATTTT. This encodes CASSLTPSAGNQPQHF.

The chain couples TRBV6-6 to TRBJ1-2, with 7 bases lining up with TRBD1. The V segment lost 6 bases and the J segment 8 bases; nucleotides outside the gene matches: 15. There are 15 residues in the CDR3. CDR1 is MNHNY and CDR2 is SVGAGI in the germline V gene (reference sequence). Here the CDR3 reads CASRYFPQGGRGYTF. The CDR3 DNA sequence: TGTGCCAGCAGATATTTCCCTCAGGGGGGAAGGGGCTACACCTTC.

The chain employs TRBV16 and TRBJ1-2, with a weak D call TRBD1 (6 bases). Germline assignment: CDR1 KGHSY and CDR2 FQNENV. Trimming left V 3 bases short and J 4 bases short, with 9 bases between. The CDR3 sequence is 13 residues long. The DNA of the CDR3 is TGTGCCAGCAGCCACGGACAGCTCTATGGCTACACCTTC. Amino acids: CASSHGQLYGYTF.

There are a few counts of this clone. The CDR3 DNA reads TGTGCCAGCAGGAGGGACTCCCAGGGTCGTGAGTACTTC. Its translation is CASRRDSQGREYF. The chain uses TRBV2 and TRBJ2-7; D might be TRBD2 (6 bases). V lost 6 bases and J 11 bases, leaving 20 bases between the germline ends. CDR1 is SNHLY, CDR2 FYNNEI, per germline. There are 13 residues in the CDR3.

V is TRBV6-1 and J is TRBJ1-3; D is undetermined. The CDR3 runs 17 residues. V gave up 1 base and J gave up 0 bases, with 13 bases separating them. The germline gives CDR1 MNHNS, CDR2 SASEGT. The CDR3 nucleotides read TGTGCCAGCAGTGAAGATCGTCGGGTTTCCTCTGGAAACACCATATATTTT. Amino acid sequence: CASSEDRRVSSGNTIYF.

This clone came up a few times. This chain joins TRBV5-4 and TRBJ2-5; D is perhaps TRBD2 (5 bases). The V and J ends lost 1 base and 1 base respectively, with 8 bases between them. The CDR3 has 14 residues. Germline CDR1 is SGHNT and CDR2 is YYREEE (reference sequence). The CDR3 here is CASSLRGPQETQYF. In nucleotides, the CDR3 is TGTGCCAGCAGCTTGCGAGGGCCCCAAGAGACCCAGTACTTC.

This chain connects TRBV20-1 to TRBJ2-1; 9 bases map to TRBD2. The CDR3 loop spans 14 amino acids. With 3 bases clipped from V and 9 bases from J, the junction kept 9 bases outside the gene matches. Germline-derived CDR1 and CDR2 are DFQATT and SNEGSKA (reference sequence). The CDR3 here is CSASSPAGGPEQFF. As DNA, the CDR3 is TGCAGTGCTAGTTCCCCAGCGGGGGGCCCTGAGCAGTTCTTC.

The rearrangement links TRBV6-6 to TRBJ2-7; 7 bases are a match to TRBD1. The CDR3 has 12 amino acids. The V and J ends lost 5 bases and 6 bases, in that order; junction bases with no gene match: 4. CDR1 is MNHNY and CDR2 is SVGAGI in the germline V gene (reference sequence). CDR3 sequence reads: CASSRGGGEQYF. The CDR3 DNA sequence: TGTGCCAGCAGTAGAGGGGGCGGCGAGCAGTACTTC.

The chain joins TRBV30 to TRBJ1-5; 7 positions match TRBD1. V trimming: 0 bases; J trimming: 0 bases; junction bases outside the gene matches: 17. There are 20 residues in the CDR3. Germline V lookup: CDR1 GTSNPN, CDR2 SVGIG (reference sequence). The CDR3 sequence is CAWSVGLITGVTYSNQPQHF. The CDR3 nucleotides are TGTGCCTGGAGTGTTGGCCTCATTACAGGGGTAACTTATAGCAATCAGCCCCAGCATTTT.